Each of the 9 T cell receptor beta chains below was sequenced from the same sample in a study of T-cell memory formation after mild COVID-19. TCRdb analysed the 5' RACE reads with MiXCR anew, one entry per CDR3 protein. The sample has some 600,000 distinct CDR3 sequences, around 16% seen once. Sequenced sample: PBMCs or a T cell subset sorted from them (not recorded which). The receptors shown here come from an adult woman who had mild COVID-19 (a few samples of this study predate the infection). Cell type and time point are not known.

The J gene is TRBJ2-1, the V gene TRBV6-5; 8 bases map to TRBD1. The CDR3 extends over 16 amino acids. Germline V gene data show CDR1 as MNHEY and CDR2 as SVGAGI. The trim removed 2 bases at V and 5 bases at J, leaving 8 bases unmatched. The CDR3 DNA is TGTGCCAGCAGTTACGGCAGACAGGGGCGAGACAATGAGCAGTTCTTC. Translated, it gives CASSYGRQGRDNEQFF.

The chain links TRBV2 to TRBJ1-2, with 7 bases fitting TRBD1. The V segment lost 2 bases and the J segment 6 bases; nucleotides outside the gene matches: 6. The CDR3 has 14 residues. Germline CDR1 is SNHLY and CDR2 is FYNNEI. The CDR3 coding sequence is TGTGCCAGCAGTGAAATCGACAGGGCAAATGGCTACACCTTC. This sequence encodes CASSEIDRANGYTF.

Only a few counts were recorded for this clonotype. The CDR3 DNA reads TGCAGCGCCGCCGGGACAGGGAGTTCCTATGGCTACACCTTC. Translating it yields CSAAGTGSSYGYTF. V usage is TRBV29-1 and J usage is TRBJ1-2; 9 bases are a match to TRBD1. CDR3 length equals 14 residues. Looked up from germline, CDR1 is SQVTM and CDR2 is ANQGSEA. Trimming at V came to 7 bases and at J to 4 bases, leaving 10 bases not matched to a gene.

The chain is built from TRBV6-1 and TRBJ2-5, with D possibly being TRBD2 (5 bases). This CDR3 region has 16 residues. Germline V gene data show CDR1 as MNHNS and CDR2 as SASEGT. The ends were cut back, 0 bases at V and 7 bases at J, with 18 bases in the middle. For the CDR3, the DNA is TGTGCCAGCAGTGAAGCCCCGACACGACGGGAACGGACCCAGTACTTC. Encoded protein: CASSEAPTRRERTQYF.

This chain uses TRBV3-1 with TRBJ2-2; the D is unclear. The CDR3 has 14 residues. Trimming shortened V by 3 bases and J by 7 bases, and 12 bases separated the two germline ends. Germline V lookup: CDR1 LGHDT, CDR2 YNNKEL (reference sequence). Written as DNA, the CDR3 is TGTGCCAGCAGCCATGTCTCCACTCGCGGGGAGCTGTTTTTT. Protein product: CASSHVSTRGELFF.

V and J are TRBV3-1 and TRBJ2-1; D may be TRBD2 (5 bases). V dropped 4 bases and J dropped 7 bases, with 20 bases sitting between them. From germline, CDR1 is LGHDT and CDR2 YNNKEL (reference sequence). The CDR3 spans 16 residues. In DNA form, the CDR3 reads TGTGCCAGCAGCCCGCGTGGTTCGGGGTTATCAAATGAGCAGTTCTTC. Translating gives CASSPRGSGLSNEQFF.

A few counts support this clonotype. This sequence joins TRBV20-1 and TRBJ2-2; possibly TRBD1 or TRBD2 for D (5 bases each). The V gene's germline CDR1 is DFQATT and CDR2 SNEGSKA (reference sequence). The V and J ends lost 3 bases and 7 bases respectively, with 15 bases between them. This CDR3 comprises 14 residues. The CDR3 DNA is TGCAGTGCTAGGGACCCCAGGGCGGGCGGGGAGCTGTTTTTT. It codes for CSARDPRAGGELFF.

The CDR3 DNA follows: TGCAGTGCTAGAGATCCGGCTAGCGGGAGGTCCTACGAGCAGTACTTC. This encodes CSARDPASGRSYEQYF. V usage is TRBV20-1 and J usage is TRBJ2-7; 11 positions agree with TRBD2. This CDR3 region has 16 residues. Germline V CDR1 and CDR2: DFQATT, SNEGSKA (reference sequence). The V gene end was trimmed by 0 bases and the J gene end by 1 base; junction bases not matched to a gene: 5.

The chain couples TRBV20-1 to TRBJ2-7; tentative D call: TRBD2 (6 bases). V lost 0 bases and J 2 bases, leaving 17 bases between the germline ends. The CDR3 runs 16 residues. Germline CDR1 and CDR2: DFQATT and SNEGSKA (reference sequence). CDR3 loop: CSARDPGGAGPYEQYF. CDR3 nucleotide sequence: TGCAGTGCTAGAGATCCCGGAGGGGCAGGGCCCTACGAGCAGTACTTC.